The 4 T cell receptor beta chains below come from one sample, sequenced in a study of blood T cells in healthy people across ages. Using a J-beta primer mix together with a sample-barcoded 5' primer, a second PCR was run for 7 to 11 cycles. TCRdb used MiXCR to reprocess the 5' RACE reads, holding one entry per CDR3 protein. The table lists more than 800,000 distinct CDR3 sequences, 35% to 50% of them singletons. The sequenced sample consisted of blood. The receptors derive from a woman aged 55-75 years in good health.

The chain has TRBV9 and TRBJ2-1, with TRBD2 identical over 8 bases. CDR1 is SGDLS and CDR2 is YYNGEE in the germline V gene. The CDR3 is 16 residues long. Trimming cost V 4 bases and J 4 bases; bases outside gene matches: 10. CDR3 in DNA: TGTGCCAGCAGCATCAGCGGGAGCTCGATTTACAATGAGCAGTTCTTC. Translated, it gives CASSISGSSIYNEQFF.

The chain is built from TRBV29-1 and TRBJ1-1; D remains ambiguous. The V and J ends lost 8 bases and 2 bases respectively, with 9 bases between them. From germline, CDR1 is SQVTM and CDR2 ANQGSEA. The CDR3 has 11 residues. The CDR3 reads CSIAANTEAFF. CDR3 in DNA: TGCAGCATCGCGGCAAACACTGAAGCTTTCTTT.

This clonotype was seen a handful of times. This rearrangement joins TRBV4-1 to TRBJ2-3; D perhaps matches TRBD1 (6 bases). CDR1 is MGHRA and CDR2 is YSYEKL in the germline V gene. This CDR3 contains 15 residues. V was trimmed by 2 bases and J by 0 bases, leaving 9 bases between them. CDR3 bases: TGCGCCAGCAGCCAATCCACAGGGAGCACAGATACGCAGTATTTT. Amino acid sequence: CASSQSTGSTDTQYF.

The DNA for the CDR3 is TGTGCCAGCAGCGACGGGACAGCGGGCAATCAGCCCCAGCATTTT. Residues: CASSDGTAGNQPQHF. V gene TRBV5-6 combines with J gene TRBJ1-5; 7 bases fit TRBD1. The CDR3 has 15 amino acids. CDR1 SGHDT and CDR2 YYEEEE come from the germline V gene. The V segment lost 4 bases and the J segment 2 bases; nucleotides outside the gene matches: 6. The full variable domain, rest sourced from reference TRBV5-6 and TRBJ1-5, is DAGVTQSPTHLIKTRGQQVTLRCSPKSGHDTVSWYQQALGQGPQFIFQYYEEEERQRGNFPDRFSGHQFPNYSSELNVNALLLGDSALYLCASSDGTAGNQPQHFGDGTRLSIL.